This record looks at one T cell receptor beta chain sequence and its context. The CDR3 is made up of 12 amino acids. From germline, CDR1 is MNHEY and CDR2 SVGEGT. V lost 3 bases, J lost 5 bases, and 5 bases lay in between. The data stem from a study of blood T cell repertoires in COVID-19. Study as a whole: T cells, B-cell-depleted T cells, or PBMCs provided the cDNA or gDNA that served as material.

Clones were sequenced by immunoSEQ multiplex PCR, and TCRdb holds only the in-frame ones, with some missing. Of fewer than 350,000 clones listed, approximately 92% are singletons. The V call is TRBV6-2 or TRBV6-3, the J call TRBJ1-5; D gene unclear. The TCR was taken from a woman in her thirties with COVID-19, enrolled during active disease. Sequencing input: peripheral blood. The CDR3 region is CASSYWHQPQHF. CDR3 nucleotide sequence: TGTGCCAGCAGTTATTGGCATCAGCCCCAGCATTTT.